This paragraph reports one T cell receptor (beta chain). Its target is unknown. Using a J-beta primer mix together with a sample-barcoded 5' primer, a second PCR was run for roughly 7 to 12 cycles. Each CDR3 protein gets one entry after TCRdb re-called the 5' RACE reads with MiXCR. The sample holds 1.5 million to 2 million distinct CDR3 sequences, around half seen once. The data were taken from a study of blood T cells in healthy people across ages. Study-wide results and limits: PBMCs that were unsorted prevented a conclusive naive versus antigen-experienced comparison.

CDR1 is SEHNR, CDR2 FQNEAQ, per germline (reference sequence). CDR3 length: 16 residues. V was shortened by 3 bases and J by 3 bases, with 15 bases between the two germline ends. Every donor provided ten milliliters of peripheral blood. The TCR originated in a middle-aged woman in good health. The sample taken for sequencing was blood. The chain combines TRBV7-9 with TRBJ2-4, with D perhaps matching TRBD1 (6 bases). CDR3 sequence reads: CASSLAQGRGKNIQYF. DNA of the CDR3: TGTGCCAGCAGCTTGGCGCAGGGGCGCGGCAAAAACATTCAGTACTTC.